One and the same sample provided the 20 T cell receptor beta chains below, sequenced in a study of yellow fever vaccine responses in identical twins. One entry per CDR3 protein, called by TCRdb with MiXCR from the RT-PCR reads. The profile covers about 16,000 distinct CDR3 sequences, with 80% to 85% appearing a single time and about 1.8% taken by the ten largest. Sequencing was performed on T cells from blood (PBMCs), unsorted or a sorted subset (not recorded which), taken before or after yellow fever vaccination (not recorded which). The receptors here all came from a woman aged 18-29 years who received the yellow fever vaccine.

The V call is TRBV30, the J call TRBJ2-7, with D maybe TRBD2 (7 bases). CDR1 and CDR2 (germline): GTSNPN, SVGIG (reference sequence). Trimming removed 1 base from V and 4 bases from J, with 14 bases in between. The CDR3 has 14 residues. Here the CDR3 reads CAWSEGGGLYEQYF. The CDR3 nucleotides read TGTGCCTGGAGTGAAGGGGGGGGGCTTTACGAGCAGTACTTC.

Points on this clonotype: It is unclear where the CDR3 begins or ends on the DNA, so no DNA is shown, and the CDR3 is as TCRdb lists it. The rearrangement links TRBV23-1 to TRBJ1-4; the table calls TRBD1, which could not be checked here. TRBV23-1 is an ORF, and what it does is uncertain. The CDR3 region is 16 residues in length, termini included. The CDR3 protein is CASSQGAGTKGKNCFF.

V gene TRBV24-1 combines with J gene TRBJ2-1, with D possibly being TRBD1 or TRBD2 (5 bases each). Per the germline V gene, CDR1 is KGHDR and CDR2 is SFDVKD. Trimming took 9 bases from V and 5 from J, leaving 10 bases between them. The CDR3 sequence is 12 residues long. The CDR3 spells CATLGPHNEQFF. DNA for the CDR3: TGTGCCACCCTGGGACCGCACAATGAGCAGTTCTTC.

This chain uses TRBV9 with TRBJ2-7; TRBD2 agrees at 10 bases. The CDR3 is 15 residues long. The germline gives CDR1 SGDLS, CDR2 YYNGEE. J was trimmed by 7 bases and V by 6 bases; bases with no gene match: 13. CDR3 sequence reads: CASTEGVASGSEQYF. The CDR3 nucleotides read TGTGCCAGCACCGAGGGGGTGGCTAGCGGGAGTGAGCAGTACTTC.

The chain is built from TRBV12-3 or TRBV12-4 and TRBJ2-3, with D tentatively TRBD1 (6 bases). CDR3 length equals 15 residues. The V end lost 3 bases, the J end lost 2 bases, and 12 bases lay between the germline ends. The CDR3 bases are TGTGCCAGCAGTTTGACAGGTTCTTCCACAGATACGCAGTATTTT. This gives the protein CASSLTGSSTDTQYF.

CDR3 DNA: TGTGCCAGCAGTAACGCTCTAAGCACCGGGGAGCTGTTTTTT. This gives the protein CASSNALSTGELFF. This chain connects TRBV6-2 or TRBV6-3 to TRBJ2-2; D is unresolved. The CDR3 has 14 residues. The germline gives CDR1 MNHEY, CDR2 SVGEGT. Trimming pared 5 bases from V and 4 bases from J, leaving 11 bases between.

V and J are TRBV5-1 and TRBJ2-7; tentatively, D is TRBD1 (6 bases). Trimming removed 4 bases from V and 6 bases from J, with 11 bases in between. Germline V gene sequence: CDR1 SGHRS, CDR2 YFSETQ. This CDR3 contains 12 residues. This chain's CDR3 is CASSQQGSEQYF. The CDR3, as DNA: TGCGCCAGCAGCCAACAGGGTAGCGAGCAGTACTTC.

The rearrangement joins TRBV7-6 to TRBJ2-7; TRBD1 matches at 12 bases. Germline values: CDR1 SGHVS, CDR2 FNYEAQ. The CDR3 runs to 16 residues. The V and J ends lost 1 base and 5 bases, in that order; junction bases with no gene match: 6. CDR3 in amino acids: CASSLDGTGGFHEQYF. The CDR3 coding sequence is TGTGCCAGCAGCTTAGATGGGACAGGGGGCTTCCACGAGCAGTACTTC. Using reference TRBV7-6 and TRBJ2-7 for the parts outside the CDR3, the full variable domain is GAGVSQSPRYKVTKRGQDVALRCDPISGHVSLYWYRQALGQGPEFLTYFNYEAQQDKSGLPNDRFSAERPEGSISTLTIQRTEQRDSAMYRCASSLDGTGGFHEQYFGPGTRLTVT.

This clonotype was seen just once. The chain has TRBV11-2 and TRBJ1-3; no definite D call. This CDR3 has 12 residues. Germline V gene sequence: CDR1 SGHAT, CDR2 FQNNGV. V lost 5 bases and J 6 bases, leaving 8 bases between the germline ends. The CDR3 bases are TGTGCCAGCAGCCCGCAGTTAAACACCATATATTTT. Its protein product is CASSPQLNTIYF.

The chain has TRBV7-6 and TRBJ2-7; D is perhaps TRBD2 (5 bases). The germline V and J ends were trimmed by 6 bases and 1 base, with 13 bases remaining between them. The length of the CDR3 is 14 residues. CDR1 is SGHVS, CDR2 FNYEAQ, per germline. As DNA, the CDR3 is TGTGCCAGCAGTTTGGGCGAGCGGTCCTACGAGCAGTACTTC. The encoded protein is CASSLGERSYEQYF.

The CDR3 reads CASKRSGQFF. The CDR3 coding sequence is TGTGCCAGCAAGAGATCTGGACAGTTCTTC. V gene TRBV2 combines with J gene TRBJ2-1; D not certain. V lost 7 bases, J lost 13 bases, and 11 bases lay in between. This CDR3 comprises 10 residues. The germline CDR1 and CDR2 sequences are SNHLY and FYNNEI.

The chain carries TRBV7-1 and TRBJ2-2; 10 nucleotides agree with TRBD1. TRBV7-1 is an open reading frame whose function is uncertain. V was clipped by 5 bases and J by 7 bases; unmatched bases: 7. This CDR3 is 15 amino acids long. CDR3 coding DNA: TGTGCCAGCAGCGCTGGGACAGGGGAAGGCGGGGAGCTGTTTTTT. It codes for CASSAGTGEGGELFF.

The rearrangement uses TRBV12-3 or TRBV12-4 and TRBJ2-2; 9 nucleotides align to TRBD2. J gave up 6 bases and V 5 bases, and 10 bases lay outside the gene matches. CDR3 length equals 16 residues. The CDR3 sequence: CASSRGGRAISGELFF. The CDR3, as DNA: TGTGCCAGCAGTCGAGGCGGGAGGGCCATTTCCGGGGAGCTGTTTTTT.

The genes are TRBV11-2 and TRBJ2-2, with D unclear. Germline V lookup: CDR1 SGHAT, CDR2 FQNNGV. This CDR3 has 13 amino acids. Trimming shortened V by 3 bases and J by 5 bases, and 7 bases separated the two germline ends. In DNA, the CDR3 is TGTGCCAGCAGCTTTTCTTATACCGGGGAGCTGTTTTTT. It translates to CASSFSYTGELFF.

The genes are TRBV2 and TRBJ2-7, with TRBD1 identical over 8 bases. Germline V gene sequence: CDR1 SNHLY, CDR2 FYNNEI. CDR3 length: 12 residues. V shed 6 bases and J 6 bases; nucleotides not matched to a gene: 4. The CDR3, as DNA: TGTGCCAGCAGGGACACAGGGGGCGAGCAGTACTTC. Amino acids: CASRDTGGEQYF.

As DNA, the CDR3 is TGCAGCGTTGTCTTTTCCCACGAGCAGTACTTC. This sequence encodes CSVVFSHEQYF. J is TRBJ2-7 and V is TRBV29-1; D is unresolved. This CDR3 is built from 11 residues. Germline V CDR1 and CDR2: SQVTM, ANQGSEA. Trimming stripped 4 bases from V and 5 bases from J, with 9 bases between.

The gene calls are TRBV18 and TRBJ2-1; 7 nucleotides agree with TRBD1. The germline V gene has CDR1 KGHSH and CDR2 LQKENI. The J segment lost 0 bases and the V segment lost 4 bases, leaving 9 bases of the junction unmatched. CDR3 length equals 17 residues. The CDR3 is CASSRSRGRFSYNEQFF. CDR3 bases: TGTGCCAGCTCACGATCGAGGGGGCGATTCTCCTACAATGAGCAGTTCTTC.

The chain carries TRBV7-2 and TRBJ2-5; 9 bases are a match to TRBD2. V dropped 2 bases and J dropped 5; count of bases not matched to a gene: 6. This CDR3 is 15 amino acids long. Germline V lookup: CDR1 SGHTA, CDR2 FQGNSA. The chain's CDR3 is CASSLTAGGIETQYF. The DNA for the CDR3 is TGTGCCAGCAGCTTAACCGCGGGAGGGATCGAGACCCAGTACTTC. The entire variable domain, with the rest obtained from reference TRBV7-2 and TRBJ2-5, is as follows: GAGVSQSPSNKVTEKGKDVELRCDPISGHTALYWYRQSLGQGLEFLIYFQGNSAPDKSGLPSDRFSAERTGGSVSTLTIQRTQQEDSAVYLCASSLTAGGIETQYFGPGTRLLVL.

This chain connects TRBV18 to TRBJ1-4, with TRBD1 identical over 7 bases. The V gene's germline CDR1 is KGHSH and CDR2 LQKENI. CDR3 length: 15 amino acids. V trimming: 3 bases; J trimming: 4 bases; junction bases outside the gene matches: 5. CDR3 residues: CASSPPGQLNEKLFF. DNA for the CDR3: TGTGCCAGCTCACCTCCGGGACAGCTTAATGAAAAACTGTTTTTT. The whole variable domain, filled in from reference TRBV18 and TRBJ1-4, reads NAGVMQNPRHLVRRRGQEARLRCSPMKGHSHVYWYRQLPEEGLKFMVYLQKENIIDESGMPKERFSAEFPKEGPSILRIQQVVRGDSAAYFCASSPPGQLNEKLFFGSGTQLSVL.

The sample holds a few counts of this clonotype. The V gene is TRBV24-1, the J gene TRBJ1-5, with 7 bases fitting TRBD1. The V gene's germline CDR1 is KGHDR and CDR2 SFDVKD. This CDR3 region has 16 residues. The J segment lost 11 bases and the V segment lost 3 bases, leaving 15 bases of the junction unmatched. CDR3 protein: CATSDPVKTGTKSQHF. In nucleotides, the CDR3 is TGTGCCACCAGTGATCCGGTGAAGACAGGGACCAAGTCCCAGCATTTT.